This paragraph covers one TCR beta chain sequence. A much more abundant neighbour one base away suggests this may be a read error. Germline V gene data show CDR1 as SGHVS and CDR2 as FQNEAQ. The CDR3 has 15 residues. Via MiXCR, TCRdb re-called the RT-PCR reads, giving one row per CDR3 protein. The data contain 650,000 to 800,000 distinct CDR3 sequences, around 14% of them singletons. The chain has TRBV7-8 and TRBJ2-3; tentatively, D is TRBD1 (5 bases). The closer fit of TRBJ1-5 to the DNA end suggests the J call may be wrong. The sequenced sample was memory CD4+ T cells from blood. The clonotype originates from a female donor in good health, serving as a healthy control. DNA for the CDR3: TGTGCCAGCAGCTTAGGGGGCGGTTTCACAGATACGCAGCATTTT. Protein: CASSLGGGFTDTQHF.